This T cell receptor beta chain emerged from a study of cytomegalovirus exposure and HLA in healthy donors. Study outcomes and limitations: In a later analysis, productive TCRs from donors in an Asian-associated ancestry cluster reportedly carried fewer N-insertions than the cohort mean. Apart from CMV serostatus, no immune exposure information was available.

Germline CDR1 MNHEY, CDR2 SMNVEV (reference sequence). The length of the CDR3 is 14 residues. With 5 bases clipped from V and 5 bases from J, the junction kept 9 bases outside the gene matches. As to this clone: The antigen remains undetermined.

Primers included in the PCR were 60 Vbeta and 13 Jbeta primers. The protocol was immunoSEQ multiplex PCR, while the TCRdb copy is restricted to in-frame clones and leaves out a portion. Of approximately 200,000 clones detected, 65% to 90% appear once; the ten largest clones hold less than 2.5%. The V gene is TRBV27, the J gene TRBJ2-7, with TRBD1 matching over 7 bases. What was sequenced was PBMCs. The TCR originated in a woman between 45 and 65 years old in good health and CMV-seronegative. The CDR3 is CASSRRDRVHEQYF. CDR3 nucleotide sequence: TGTGCCAGCAGTCGCCGCGACAGGGTCCACGAGCAGTACTTC.